Below are 3 T cell receptor beta chains sequenced from a single sample in a study of blood T cells in healthy people across ages (dated by TCRdb to between 2015 and 2016). Libraries were built with 5' RACE. Sequencing relied on an Illumina HiSeq 2500. A second about 7 to 11 cycle PCR used a sample-barcoded 5' primer and a J-beta primer mix. TCRdb reworked the public reads: Q25 trimming with fastp, MiXCR clone assembly, productive beta chains retained. Records with the same CDR3 protein are collapsed into one entry carrying the most frequent genes and DNA. The sample table contains fewer than 900,000 distinct CDR3 sequences; only one count was recorded for around 45% of them. About 32% of the sample lies in the top ten. Sequencing input: blood. These receptors came from a woman aged 55-70 years in good health.

The J gene is TRBJ2-1, the V gene TRBV24-1, with TRBD2 matching 9 bases. V trimming: 6 bases; J trimming: 1 base; junction bases outside the gene matches: 6. CDR1 KGHDR and CDR2 SFDVKD come from the germline V gene. There are 16 residues in the CDR3. For the CDR3, the DNA is TGTGCCACCAGTCCCGGACTAGCGTATTCCTACAATGAGCAGTTCTTC. As protein: CATSPGLAYSYNEQFF.

The chain carries TRBV20-1 and TRBJ2-7, with D possibly being TRBD2 (6 bases). V lost 7 bases and J lost 5, with 27 bases in between. The CDR3 contains 16 residues. Germline V lookup: CDR1 DFQATT, CDR2 SNEGSKA (reference sequence). The CDR3 is CSVTRHSGLVVDEQYF. Written as DNA, the CDR3 is TGCAGTGTTACCCGTCATAGCGGCCTCGTGGTGGACGAGCAGTACTTC.

The genes are TRBV29-1 and TRBJ2-1, with TRBD1 matching 9 bases. The CDR3 is 13 residues long. Looked up from germline, CDR1 is SQVTM and CDR2 is ANQGSEA. After removal of 7 bases from V and 7 bases from J, the junction contained 8 bases not matched to a gene. CDR3 in amino acids: CSGGTGTGNEQFF. In nucleotides, the CDR3 is TGCAGCGGGGGGACAGGGACGGGTAATGAGCAGTTCTTC.